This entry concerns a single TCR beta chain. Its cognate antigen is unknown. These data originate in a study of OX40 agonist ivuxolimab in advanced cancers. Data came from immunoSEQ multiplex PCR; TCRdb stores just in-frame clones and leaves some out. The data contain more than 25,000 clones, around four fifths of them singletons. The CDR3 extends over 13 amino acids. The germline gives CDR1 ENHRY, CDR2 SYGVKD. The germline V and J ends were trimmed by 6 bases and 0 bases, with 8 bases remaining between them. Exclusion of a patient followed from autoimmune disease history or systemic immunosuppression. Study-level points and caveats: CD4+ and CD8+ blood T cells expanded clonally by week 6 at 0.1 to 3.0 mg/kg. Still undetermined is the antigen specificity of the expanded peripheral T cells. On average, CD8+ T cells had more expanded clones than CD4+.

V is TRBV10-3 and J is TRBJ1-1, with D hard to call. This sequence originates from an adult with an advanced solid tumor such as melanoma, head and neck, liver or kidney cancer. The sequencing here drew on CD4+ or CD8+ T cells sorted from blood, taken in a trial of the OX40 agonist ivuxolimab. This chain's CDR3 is CAIRQIMNTEAFF. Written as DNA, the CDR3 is TGTGCCATCAGGCAGATTATGAACACTGAAGCTTTCTTT.